Following are 16 T cell receptor beta chains from one sample sequenced in a study of T cell changes during pregnancy in multiple sclerosis (dated by TCRdb to the late 2010s). Library preparation used the immunoSEQ multiplex PCR assay. The immuneACCESS repertoire file appears here via TCRdb, limited to in-frame rearrangements. These files lack a portion of the clones; in checked studies, under half of the deficit traces to unresolved V genes, and the cause of the others is not known. Here the sample has 55,000 to 80,000 clones; about 90% occur a single time. The ten biggest clones cover approximately 9.5% of the sample. This sample comprised peripheral blood, obtained after pregnancy. These receptors all stem from a female donor in good health, enrolled as a control in a pregnancy study.

This sequence joins TRBV6-1 and TRBJ2-7, with 9 bases identical to TRBD1. This CDR3 spans 14 amino acids. In germline, CDR1 is MNHNS, CDR2 SASEGT. The J segment lost 0 bases and the V segment lost 8 bases, leaving 5 bases of the junction unmatched. In DNA, the CDR3 is TGTGCCAGCGACAGGGGGTCAAGCTCCTACGAGCAGTACTTC. This gives the protein CASDRGSSSYEQYF.

The CDR3 spells CASHFGNPDTDTQYF. In DNA form, the CDR3 reads TGTGCCAGCCACTTTGGTAACCCCGACACAGATACGCAGTATTTT. The chain combines TRBV2 with TRBJ2-3, with D unclear. This CDR3 is 15 amino acids long. Trimming removed 8 bases from V and 2 bases from J, with 17 bases in between. Germline loops: CDR1 SNHLY, CDR2 FYNNEI.

The chain's CDR3 is CASSESPGGEQFF. CDR3 nucleotide sequence: TGTGCCAGCAGTGAGTCACCGGGCGGGGAGCAGTTCTTC. The chain carries TRBV2 and TRBJ2-1, with a weak D call TRBD2 (5 bases). CDR1 and CDR2 (germline): SNHLY, FYNNEI. The CDR3 is made up of 13 amino acids. Trimming shortened V by 3 bases and J by 10 bases, and 13 bases separated the two germline ends.

The J gene is TRBJ1-2, the V gene TRBV9; 7 bases map to TRBD1. Looked up from germline, CDR1 is SGDLS and CDR2 is YYNGEE. Losses at the gene ends were 5 bases for V and 8 bases for J; bases not matched to a gene: 18. This CDR3 has 16 residues. The CDR3 DNA reads TGTGCCAGCAGTTTGGTGCCAGGGGGTTCTCCTAGGGGCTACACCTTC. Translating it yields CASSLVPGGSPRGYTF.

This clone was found a few times. The gene calls are TRBV6-4 and TRBJ1-1; 7 nucleotides align to TRBD1. The CDR3 is 14 residues long. V was pared by 4 bases and J by 3 bases, with 5 bases of the junction left unmatched. From germline, CDR1 is MRHNA and CDR2 SNTAGT. DNA of the CDR3: TGTGCCAGCAGTGGAACAGGGGAACACACTGAAGCTTTCTTT. This sequence encodes CASSGTGEHTEAFF.

The J gene is TRBJ2-1, the V gene TRBV20-1; D gene unclear. The germline V gene has CDR1 DFQATT and CDR2 SNEGSKA (reference sequence). Trimming pared 3 bases from V and 5 bases from J, leaving 5 bases between. The CDR3 has 11 residues. The CDR3 reads CSARGNNEQFF. The CDR3 DNA sequence: TGCAGTGCTAGGGGCAACAATGAGCAGTTCTTC.

CDR3 residues: CASSLLSYGYTF. The CDR3 coding sequence is TGTGCCAGCAGCTTGCTCAGCTATGGCTACACCTTC. The chain combines TRBV7-2 with TRBJ1-2; D is uncertain. The germline CDR1 and CDR2 sequences are SGHTA and FQGNSA. The CDR3 covers 12 residues. The ends were cut back, 3 bases at V and 4 bases at J, with 6 bases in the middle.

This clone occurred a few times. The chain has TRBV30 and TRBJ2-7; D gene uncertain. The V and J ends lost 4 bases and 0 bases respectively, with 13 bases between them. Germline loops: CDR1 GTSNPN, CDR2 SVGIG (reference sequence). The CDR3 has 14 residues. The CDR3 sequence: CAWIGDPPSYEQYF. Here the CDR3 DNA reads TGTGCCTGGATAGGAGACCCTCCCTCCTACGAGCAGTACTTC.

The V call is TRBV19, the J call TRBJ1-1, with D possibly being TRBD1 (5 bases). Germline CDR1 LNHDA, CDR2 SQIVND (reference sequence). Trimming removed 3 bases at V and 0 bases at J, with 8 bases between. The CDR3 runs 14 residues. The CDR3 sequence is CASSIDSLNTEAFF. As DNA, the CDR3 is TGTGCCAGTAGTATCGACAGCTTGAACACTGAAGCTTTCTTT.

The chain is built from TRBV7-8 and TRBJ2-7; perhaps TRBD2 as D (7 bases). CDR1 is SGHVS, CDR2 FQNEAQ, per germline. The V and J ends lost 4 bases and 0 bases respectively, with 19 bases between them. The CDR3 runs 17 residues. The DNA for the CDR3 is TGTGCCAGCAGCTCGGGGGGCCGGACTCACAGCTCCTACGAGCAGTACTTC. Protein product: CASSSGGRTHSSYEQYF.

This rearrangement joins TRBV6-6 to TRBJ2-2; 8 nucleotides align to TRBD1. CDR1 and CDR2 (germline): MNHNY, SVGAGI (reference sequence). CDR3 size: 16 residues. V lost 5 bases and J lost 2; bases outside the gene matches: 7. The CDR3 bases are TGTGCCAGCAGTACATCAGGGGGCAGAAACACCGGGGAGCTGTTTTTT. Translation gives CASSTSGGRNTGELFF.

The genes are TRBV10-3 and TRBJ2-3; 9 bases fit TRBD2. This CDR3 is built from 14 residues. V shed 7 bases, J shed 11 bases, and the junction held 13 bases outside the gene matches. Germline CDR1 and CDR2: ENHRY and SYGVKD. The CDR3 spells CAITSGLAPVVQYF. CDR3 nucleotide sequence: TGTGCCATCACCTCGGGACTAGCTCCTGTCGTGCAGTATTTT.

The rearrangement uses TRBV5-4 and TRBJ2-7; 13 bases are shared with TRBD2. Germline V gene lookup returns CDR1 SGHNT and CDR2 YYREEE (reference sequence). The CDR3 has 15 amino acids. Trimming took 4 bases from V and 4 from J; bases not matched to a gene: 5. CDR3 nucleotides: TGTGCCAGCAGCCCTGGGACTAGCGGGATATACGAGCAGTACTTC. Protein product: CASSPGTSGIYEQYF.

The table lists this clone with a count of one. V and J are TRBV7-2 and TRBJ1-1; maybe TRBD1 (5 bases). The V gene lost 1 base and the J gene lost 5 bases, with 23 bases spanning the gap. The germline gives CDR1 SGHTA, CDR2 FQGNSA. The CDR3 consists of 18 residues. The CDR3 DNA sequence: TGTGCCAGCAGCTTAGATGGGGCTTGGACGCAGAAGAGTACTGAAGCTTTCTTT. Its translation is CASSLDGAWTQKSTEAFF.

The V and J genes are TRBV5-1 and TRBJ1-2; 9 bases match TRBD1. J lost 5 bases, V lost 5 bases, and 10 bases had no gene match. CDR1 is SGHRS, CDR2 YFSETQ, per germline. The CDR3 has 15 residues. The CDR3 spells CASRFGTGKDYGYTF. CDR3 nucleotide sequence: TGCGCCAGCAGGTTTGGGACAGGGAAAGATTATGGCTACACCTTC.

CDR3 in DNA: TGTGCCAGCAGCTTGCCTACAGGGCCCACTGAAGCTTTCTTT. This gives the protein CASSLPTGPTEAFF. The chain recombines TRBV5-5 with TRBJ1-1, with D perhaps TRBD1 (6 bases). Looked up from germline, CDR1 is SGHKS and CDR2 is YYEKEE (reference sequence). The V gene lost 1 base and the J gene lost 4 bases, with 11 bases spanning the gap. This CDR3 spans 14 amino acids.